Below, 18 T cell receptor beta chains from the same sample are listed, as sequenced in a study of T cell responses to AZD1222 COVID-19 vaccine. The repertoire was sequenced with immunoSEQ multiplex PCR; TCRdb's copy has only in-frame clones and lacks some. The top ten clones hold approximately 23% of a sample with 70,000 or so clones, approximately 85% of them seen once. The sequencing here drew on peripheral blood, taken on day 0 of MenACWY control vaccination. Receptor source: an adult in good health.

The chain links TRBV5-1 to TRBJ2-2; 7 bases map to TRBD1. CDR3 length: 15 residues. V was pared by 3 bases and J by 6 bases, with 8 bases of the junction left unmatched. Per the germline V gene, CDR1 is SGHRS and CDR2 is YFSETQ. For the CDR3, the DNA is TGCGCCAGCAGCTCCTTAACTGGACAGGCCGGGGAGCTGTTTTTT. This gives the protein CASSSLTGQAGELFF.

V gene TRBV7-2 combines with J gene TRBJ2-7; 10 positions agree with TRBD2. Germline loops: CDR1 SGHTA, CDR2 FQGNSA. The CDR3 totals 17 residues. V was pared by 1 base and J by 3 bases, with 9 bases of the junction left unmatched. CDR3 sequence (DNA): TGTGCCAGCAGCTTAGAGACGAGCGGGAGGGTATTCTACGAGCAGTACTTC. This translates into CASSLETSGRVFYEQYF.

The rearrangement joins TRBV5-1 to TRBJ1-6; TRBD1 matches 8 bases. CDR3 length: 15 residues. Germline V lookup: CDR1 SGHRS, CDR2 YFSETQ. The ends lost 5 bases at V and 5 bases at J; junction bases unmatched: 6. The CDR3 bases are TGCGCCAGCAGTGGGACAGGACAGGATAATTCACCCCTCCACTTT. Translation: CASSGTGQDNSPLHF. Full variable domain (outside the CDR3, taken from reference TRBV5-1 and TRBJ1-6): KAGVTQTPRYLIKTRGQQVTLSCSPISGHRSVSWYQQTPGQGLQFLFEYFSETQRNKGNFPGRFSGRQFSNSRSEMNVSTLELGDSALYLCASSGTGQDNSPLHFGNGTRLTVT.

The rearrangement uses TRBV5-6 and TRBJ1-2; D is unclear. This CDR3 is 13 amino acids long. Trimming removed 0 bases at V and 3 bases at J, with 6 bases between. The V gene's germline CDR1 is SGHDT and CDR2 YYEEEE. In nucleotides, the CDR3 is TGTGCCAGCAGCTTGGCTTCATACTATGGCTACACCTTC. This gives the protein CASSLASYYGYTF. Variable domain in full (rest from reference TRBV5-6 and TRBJ1-2): DAGVTQSPTHLIKTRGQQVTLRCSPKSGHDTVSWYQQALGQGPQFIFQYYEEEERQRGNFPDRFSGHQFPNYSSELNVNALLLGDSALYLCASSLASYYGYTFGSGTRLTVV.

The V gene is TRBV7-2, the J gene TRBJ1-5; D gene ambiguous. Germline values: CDR1 SGHTA, CDR2 FQGNSA. Trimming took 5 bases from V and 5 from J, leaving 10 bases between them. This CDR3 has 13 amino acids. The CDR3 reads CASSQGPDQPQHF. CDR3 nucleotide sequence: TGTGCCAGCAGCCAAGGACCCGATCAGCCCCAGCATTTT.

V and J are TRBV2 and TRBJ1-6; D may be TRBD1 (6 bases). The CDR3 consists of 18 residues. V was shortened by 2 bases and J by 5 bases, with 19 bases between the two germline ends. Germline V gives CDR1 SNHLY, CDR2 FYNNEI. The CDR3 DNA is TGTGCCAGCAGTGAAAGGGGGATGGACGGATCGAATAATTCACCCCTCCACTTT. Translation: CASSERGMDGSNNSPLHF.

This chain uses TRBV7-2 with TRBJ1-3; no definite D call. Per germline, CDR1 SGHTA and CDR2 FQGNSA. The CDR3 sequence is 16 residues long. Trimming took off 1 base at V and 3 bases at J, with 13 bases between the two ends. DNA for the CDR3: TGTGCCAGCAGCTTAGGTCCCTCGCAGGTTGGAAACACCATATATTTT. This translates into CASSLGPSQVGNTIYF. Supplemented by reference TRBV7-2 and TRBJ1-3, the full variable domain reads GAGVSQSPSNKVTEKGKDVELRCDPISGHTALYWYRQSLGQGLEFLIYFQGNSAPDKSGLPSDRFSAERTGGSVSTLTIQRTQQEDSAVYLCASSLGPSQVGNTIYFGEGSWLTVV.

Here the CDR3 reads CAWSVRRQRSTEAFF. CDR3 coding DNA: TGTGCCTGGAGTGTACGGCGGCAGAGAAGTACTGAAGCTTTCTTT. This chain links TRBV30 with TRBJ1-1; D remains unclear. Germline CDR1 and CDR2: GTSNPN and SVGIG (reference sequence). CDR3 length: 15 amino acids. The germline V and J ends were trimmed by 0 bases and 5 bases, with 16 bases remaining between them. The variable domain in full, completed from reference TRBV30 and TRBJ1-1, reads SQTIHQWPATLVQPVGSPLSLECTVEGTSNPNLYWYRQAAGRGLQLLFYSVGIGQISSEVPQNLSASRPQDRQFILSSKKLLLSDSGFYLCAWSVRRQRSTEAFFGQGTRLTVV.

The J gene is TRBJ2-1, the V gene TRBV5-5, with D possibly matching TRBD2 (7 bases). The germline V gene has CDR1 SGHKS and CDR2 YYEKEE (reference sequence). Trimming shortened V by 4 bases and J by 5 bases, and 10 bases separated the two germline ends. This CDR3 is built from 13 residues. The CDR3 DNA follows: TGTGCCAGCAGCCTAGGGGGGGACAATGAGCAGTTCTTC. Translation: CASSLGGDNEQFF.

As concerns this clone: This sample also contains other DNA sequences that code for the same CDR3. This sequence joins TRBV9 and TRBJ2-2, with D perhaps matching TRBD1 (5 bases). Germline V gene sequence: CDR1 SGDLS, CDR2 YYNGEE. The CDR3 loop spans 14 amino acids. V was trimmed by 0 bases and J by 5 bases, leaving 8 bases between them. CDR3 coding DNA: TGTGCCAGCAGCGTAGTACCAGGGACCGGGGAGCTGTTTTTT. Encoded protein: CASSVVPGTGELFF.

The gene calls are TRBV7-2 and TRBJ2-2; 7 nucleotides agree with TRBD1. The length of the CDR3 is 18 residues. V lost 2 bases, J lost 3 bases, and 12 bases stayed unmatched. Germline assignment: CDR1 SGHTA and CDR2 FQGNSA. The CDR3 sequence: CASSLRLERTGDTGELFF. The CDR3 bases are TGTGCCAGCAGCTTAAGGCTCGAACGAACAGGGGACACCGGGGAGCTGTTTTTT. Complete variable domain (other parts from reference TRBV7-2 and TRBJ2-2): GAGVSQSPSNKVTEKGKDVELRCDPISGHTALYWYRQSLGQGLEFLIYFQGNSAPDKSGLPSDRFSAERTGGSVSTLTIQRTQQEDSAVYLCASSLRLERTGDTGELFFGEGSRLTVL.

The table lists this clone with a few counts. The chain links TRBV28 to TRBJ1-4; the match to TRBD1 covers 9 bases. There are 14 residues in the CDR3. Trimming cost V 6 bases and J 5 bases; bases outside gene matches: 4. Germline V lookup: CDR1 MDHEN, CDR2 SYDVKM. Here the CDR3 DNA reads TGTGCCAGCAGCGGGACAGGGCAAAATGAAAAACTGTTTTTT. It is translated as CASSGTGQNEKLFF.

The gene calls are TRBV5-1 and TRBJ2-7; 8 nucleotides agree with TRBD1. The germline gives CDR1 SGHRS, CDR2 YFSETQ. The CDR3 runs to 15 residues. V lost 4 bases to trimming and J lost 4 bases; unmatched junction nucleotides: 10. CDR3 nucleotide sequence: TGCGCCAGCAGCCCTCGCCCAGGGGGCGAGTACGAGCAGTACTTC. This encodes CASSPRPGGEYEQYF.

The chain couples TRBV9 to TRBJ2-1; either TRBD1 or TRBD2 may fit D (5 bases each). CDR1 is SGDLS and CDR2 is YYNGEE in the germline V gene. The CDR3 covers 16 residues. V was clipped by 4 bases and J by 1 base, with 15 bases between them. The CDR3 region is CASSPSGTGSYNEQFF. CDR3 nucleotide sequence: TGTGCCAGCAGCCCCTCCGGGACGGGGTCCTACAATGAGCAGTTCTTC.

J is TRBJ1-2 and V is TRBV2; 8 bases agree with TRBD1. Germline trimming cut 6 bases from V and 7 bases from J; bases unmatched to any gene: 7. Germline V CDR1 and CDR2: SNHLY, FYNNEI. This CDR3 spans 13 amino acids. Here the CDR3 reads CASSNRGTGGYTF. The CDR3 DNA is TGTGCCAGCAGCAACAGGGGGACGGGTGGCTACACCTTC.

The sample holds one count of this clone. J is TRBJ1-1 and V is TRBV2, with 8 bases that match TRBD1. This CDR3 is built from 14 residues. Germline V CDR1 and CDR2: SNHLY, FYNNEI. The trim removed 6 bases at V and 3 bases at J, leaving 6 bases unmatched. CDR3 residues: CASSDDRGYTEAFF. The CDR3 coding sequence is TGTGCCAGCAGCGACGACAGGGGTTACACTGAAGCTTTCTTT.

CDR3 in amino acids: CASSFHPGTSVMEQFF. In DNA form, the CDR3 reads TGTGCCAGCAGCTTCCACCCGGGGACTAGCGTGATGGAGCAGTTCTTC. The gene calls are TRBV11-2 and TRBJ2-1; 10 bases fit TRBD2. The CDR3 sequence is 16 residues long. Germline V gene lookup returns CDR1 SGHAT and CDR2 FQNNGV. The J segment lost 10 bases and the V segment lost 3 bases, leaving 12 bases of the junction unmatched.

CDR3 DNA sequence: TGTGCCAGTTCTTGGGGTGGGGAGGAGACCCAGTACTTC. This translates into CASSWGGEETQYF. The V and J genes are TRBV19 and TRBJ2-5; TRBD2 is a possible D gene (5 bases). CDR1 is LNHDA and CDR2 is SQIVND in the germline V gene (reference sequence). The CDR3 is made up of 13 amino acids. V gave up 8 bases and J gave up 5 bases, with 15 bases separating them.